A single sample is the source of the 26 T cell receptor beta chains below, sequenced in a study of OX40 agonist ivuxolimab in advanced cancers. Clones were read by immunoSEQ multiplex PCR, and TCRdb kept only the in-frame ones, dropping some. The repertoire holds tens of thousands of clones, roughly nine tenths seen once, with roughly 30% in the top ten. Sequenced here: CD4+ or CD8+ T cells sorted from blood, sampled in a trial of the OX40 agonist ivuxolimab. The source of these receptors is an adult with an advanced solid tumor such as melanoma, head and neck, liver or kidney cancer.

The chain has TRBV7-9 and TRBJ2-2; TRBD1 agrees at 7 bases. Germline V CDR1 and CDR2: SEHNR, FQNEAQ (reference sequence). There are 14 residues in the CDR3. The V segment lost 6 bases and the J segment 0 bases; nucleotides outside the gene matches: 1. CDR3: CASRGTANTGELFF. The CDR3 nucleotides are TGTGCCAGCAGAGGGACAGCGAACACCGGGGAGCTGTTTTTT.

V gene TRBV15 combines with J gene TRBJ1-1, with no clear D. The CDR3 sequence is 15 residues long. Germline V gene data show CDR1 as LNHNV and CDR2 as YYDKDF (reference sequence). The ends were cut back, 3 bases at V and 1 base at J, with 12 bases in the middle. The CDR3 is CATSRIREWNTEAFF. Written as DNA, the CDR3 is TGTGCCACCAGCAGGATAAGAGAGTGGAACACTGAAGCTTTCTTT.

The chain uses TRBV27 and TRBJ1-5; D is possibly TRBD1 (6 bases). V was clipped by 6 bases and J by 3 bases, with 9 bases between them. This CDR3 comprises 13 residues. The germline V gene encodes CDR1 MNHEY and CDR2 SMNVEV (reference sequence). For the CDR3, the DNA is TGTGCCAGCAGCCAGGGGTACAATCAGCCCCAGCATTTT. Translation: CASSQGYNQPQHF.

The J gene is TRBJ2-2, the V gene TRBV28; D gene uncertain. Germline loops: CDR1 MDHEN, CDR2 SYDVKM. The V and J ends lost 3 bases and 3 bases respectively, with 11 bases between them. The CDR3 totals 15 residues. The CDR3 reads CASSFRKPHTGELFF. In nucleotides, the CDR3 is TGTGCCAGCAGTTTCCGGAAGCCTCACACCGGGGAGCTGTTTTTT.

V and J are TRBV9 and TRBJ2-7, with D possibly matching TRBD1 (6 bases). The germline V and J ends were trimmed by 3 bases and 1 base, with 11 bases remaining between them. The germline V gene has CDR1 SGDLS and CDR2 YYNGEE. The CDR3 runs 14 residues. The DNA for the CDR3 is TGTGCCAGCAGCGCCGGGACACAATCCTACGAGCAGTACTTC. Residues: CASSAGTQSYEQYF.

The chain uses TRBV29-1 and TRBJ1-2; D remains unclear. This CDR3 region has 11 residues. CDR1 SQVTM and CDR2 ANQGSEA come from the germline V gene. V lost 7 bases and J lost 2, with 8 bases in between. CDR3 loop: CSGGTNYGYTF. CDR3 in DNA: TGCAGCGGGGGAACAAACTATGGCTACACCTTC.

CDR3 protein: CASSFMEANSPLHF. The CDR3 DNA reads as TGTGCCAGCAGTTTTATGGAAGCTAATTCACCCCTCCACTTT. The chain employs TRBV27 and TRBJ1-6; no reliable D call. The V and J ends lost 3 bases and 6 bases respectively, with 9 bases between them. The CDR3 spans 14 residues. CDR1 and CDR2 from the germline V gene are MNHEY and SMNVEV (reference sequence).

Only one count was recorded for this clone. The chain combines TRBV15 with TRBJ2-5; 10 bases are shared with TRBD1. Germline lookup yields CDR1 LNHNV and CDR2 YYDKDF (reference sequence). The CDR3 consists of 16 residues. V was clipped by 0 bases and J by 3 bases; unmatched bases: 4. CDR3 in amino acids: CATSREGTGVEETQYF. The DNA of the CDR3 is TGTGCCACCAGCAGAGAGGGGACAGGGGTCGAAGAGACCCAGTACTTC.

CDR3 protein: CASSTPSGVTDDTQYF. In DNA, the CDR3 is TGTGCCAGCAGCACCCCAAGTGGGGTCACGGATGATACGCAGTATTTT. This rearrangement joins TRBV9 to TRBJ2-3; D is uncertain. This CDR3 comprises 16 residues. Trimming pared 4 bases from V and 6 bases from J, leaving 21 bases between. Germline loops: CDR1 SGDLS, CDR2 YYNGEE.

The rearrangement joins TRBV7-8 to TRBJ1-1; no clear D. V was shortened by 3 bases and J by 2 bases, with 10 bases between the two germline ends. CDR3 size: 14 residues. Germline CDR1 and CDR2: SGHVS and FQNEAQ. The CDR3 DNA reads TGTGCCAGCAGCTTCGGCCCCCGTAACACTGAAGCTTTCTTT. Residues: CASSFGPRNTEAFF.

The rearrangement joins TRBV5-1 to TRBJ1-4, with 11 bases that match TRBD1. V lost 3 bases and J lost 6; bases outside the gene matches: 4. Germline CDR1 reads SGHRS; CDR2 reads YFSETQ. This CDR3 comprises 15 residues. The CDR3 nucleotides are TGCGCCAGCAGCTCCAGGACAGGGGGCTATGAAAAACTGTTTTTT. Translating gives CASSSRTGGYEKLFF.

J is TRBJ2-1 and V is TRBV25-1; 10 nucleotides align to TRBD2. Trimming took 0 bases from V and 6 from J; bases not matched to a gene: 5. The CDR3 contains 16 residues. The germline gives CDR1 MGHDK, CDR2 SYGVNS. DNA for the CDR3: TGTGCCAGCAGTGAATATAGGCCTAGCGGGAGCAATGAGCAGTTCTTC. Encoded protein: CASSEYRPSGSNEQFF.

The CDR3 DNA is TGTGCCAGCAGCCCCGGCGCAGGGGACTACGAGCAGTACTTC. Translated, it gives CASSPGAGDYEQYF. The chain carries TRBV11-2 and TRBJ2-7, with D possibly being TRBD1 (6 bases). Trimming removed 5 bases at V and 3 bases at J, with 14 bases between. The CDR3 has 14 amino acids. Germline CDR1 SGHAT, CDR2 FQNNGV.

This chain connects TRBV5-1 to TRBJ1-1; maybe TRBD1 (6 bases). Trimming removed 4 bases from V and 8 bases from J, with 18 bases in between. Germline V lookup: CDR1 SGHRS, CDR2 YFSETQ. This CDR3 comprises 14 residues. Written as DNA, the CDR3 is TGCGCCAGCAGCCCACGGGGGACAAGGCTAGAAGCTTTCTTT. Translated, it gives CASSPRGTRLEAFF.

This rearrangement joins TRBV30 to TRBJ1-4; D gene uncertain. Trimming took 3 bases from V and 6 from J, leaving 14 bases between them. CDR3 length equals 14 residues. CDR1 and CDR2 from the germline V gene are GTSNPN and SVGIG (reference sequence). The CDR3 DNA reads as TGTGCCTGGAGGGGGAGAGGCTTCTATGAAAAACTGTTTTTT. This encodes CAWRGRGFYEKLFF.

CDR3 sequence: CASGPGLADTDTQYF. CDR3 DNA: TGTGCTAGTGGTCCCGGACTAGCGGACACAGATACGCAGTATTTT. The rearrangement links TRBV12-5 to TRBJ2-3; 10 bases are shared with TRBD2. The CDR3 sequence is 15 residues long. Germline CDR1 and CDR2: LGHNT and FRNRAP. J lost 2 bases, V lost 5 bases, and 4 bases had no gene match.

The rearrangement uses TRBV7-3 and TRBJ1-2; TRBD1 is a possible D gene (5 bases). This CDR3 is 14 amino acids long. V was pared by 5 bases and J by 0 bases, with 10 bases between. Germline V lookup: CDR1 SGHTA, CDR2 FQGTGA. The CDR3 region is CASSPGDPNYGYTF. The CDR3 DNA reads TGTGCCAGCAGCCCGGGGGACCCTAACTATGGCTACACCTTC. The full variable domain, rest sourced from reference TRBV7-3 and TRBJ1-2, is GAGVSQTPSNKVTEKGKYVELRCDPISGHTALYWYRQSLGQGPEFLIYFQGTGAADDSGLPNDRFFAVRPEGSVSTLKIQRTERGDSAVYLCASSPGDPNYGYTFGSGTRLTVV.

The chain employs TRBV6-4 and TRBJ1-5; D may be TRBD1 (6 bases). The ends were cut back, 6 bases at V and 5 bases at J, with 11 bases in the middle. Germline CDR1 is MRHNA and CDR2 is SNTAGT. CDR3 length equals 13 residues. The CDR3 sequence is CASRDRYYQPQHF. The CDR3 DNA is TGTGCCAGCAGGGACAGATACTATCAGCCCCAGCATTTT.

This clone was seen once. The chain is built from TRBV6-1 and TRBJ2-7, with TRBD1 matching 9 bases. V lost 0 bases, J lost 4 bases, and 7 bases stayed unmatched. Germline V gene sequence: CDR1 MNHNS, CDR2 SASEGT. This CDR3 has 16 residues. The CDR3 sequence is CASSEAPGQGRYEQYF. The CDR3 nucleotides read TGTGCCAGCAGTGAAGCGCCTGGACAGGGGAGATACGAGCAGTACTTC.

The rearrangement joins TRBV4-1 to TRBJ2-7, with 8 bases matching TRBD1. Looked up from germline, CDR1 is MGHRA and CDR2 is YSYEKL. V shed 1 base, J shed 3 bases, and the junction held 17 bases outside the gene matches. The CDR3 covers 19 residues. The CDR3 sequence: CASSQVQYAQTGGGYEQYF. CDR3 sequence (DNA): TGCGCCAGCAGCCAAGTCCAGTACGCACAAACAGGGGGTGGCTACGAGCAGTACTTC.

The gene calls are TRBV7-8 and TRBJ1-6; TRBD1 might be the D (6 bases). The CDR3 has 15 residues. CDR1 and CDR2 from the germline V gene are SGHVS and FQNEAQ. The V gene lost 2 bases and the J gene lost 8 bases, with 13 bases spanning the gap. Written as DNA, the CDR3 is TGTGCCAGCAGCTTAACAGGGACCAGTGATTCACCCCTCCACTTT. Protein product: CASSLTGTSDSPLHF.

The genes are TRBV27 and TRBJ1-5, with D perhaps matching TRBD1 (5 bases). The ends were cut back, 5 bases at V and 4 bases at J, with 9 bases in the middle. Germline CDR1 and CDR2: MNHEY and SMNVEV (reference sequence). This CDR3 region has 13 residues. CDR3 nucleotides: TGTGCCAGCAGTGCCAGGGAGAATCAGCCCCAGCATTTT. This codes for CASSARENQPQHF.

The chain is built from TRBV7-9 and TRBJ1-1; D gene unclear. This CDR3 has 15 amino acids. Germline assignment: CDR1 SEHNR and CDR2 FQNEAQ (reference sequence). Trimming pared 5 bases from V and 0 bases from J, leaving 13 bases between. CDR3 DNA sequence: TGTGCCAGCAGCCCCGGAGCCTCGGTGAACACTGAAGCTTTCTTT. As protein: CASSPGASVNTEAFF. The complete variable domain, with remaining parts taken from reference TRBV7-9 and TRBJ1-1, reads DTGVSQNPRHKITKRGQNVTFRCDPISEHNRLYWYRQTLGQGPEFLTYFQNEAQLEKSRLLSDRFSAERPKGSFSTLEIQRTEQGDSAMYLCASSPGASVNTEAFFGQGTRLTVV.

CDR3 amino acids: CASSLAEAGPFNEQFF. In nucleotides, the CDR3 is TGTGCCAGCAGCTTAGCTGAAGCGGGGCCATTCAATGAGCAGTTCTTC. The V call is TRBV7-9, the J call TRBJ2-1; TRBD2 agrees at 7 bases. CDR3 size: 16 residues. Germline V gene data show CDR1 as SEHNR and CDR2 as FQNEAQ (reference sequence). V lost 0 bases, J lost 6 bases, and 8 bases stayed unmatched.

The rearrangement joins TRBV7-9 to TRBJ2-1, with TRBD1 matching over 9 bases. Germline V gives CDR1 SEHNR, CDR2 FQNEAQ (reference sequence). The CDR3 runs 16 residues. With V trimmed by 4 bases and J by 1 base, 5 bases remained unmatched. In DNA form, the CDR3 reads TGTGCCAGCAGCTGGCGCGGGACAGGGTCCTACAATGAGCAGTTCTTC. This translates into CASSWRGTGSYNEQFF.

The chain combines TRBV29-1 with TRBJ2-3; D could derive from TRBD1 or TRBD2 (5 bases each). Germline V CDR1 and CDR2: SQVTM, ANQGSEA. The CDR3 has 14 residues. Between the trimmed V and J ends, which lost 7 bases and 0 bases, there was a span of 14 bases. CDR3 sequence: CSAGPGPSTDTQYF. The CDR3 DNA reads TGCAGCGCAGGTCCGGGACCTAGCACAGATACGCAGTATTTT.